A selection of T cell receptor beta chains follows, all from one sample in a study of blood T cell repertoires in COVID-19. Assay used: immunoSEQ multiplex PCR; TCRdb lists only in-frame clones, some missing. This table holds a few hundred thousand clones, approximately 80% found once. Material: peripheral blood. The receptor source for this set is a man aged 25 to 45 who had recovered from COVID-19. Both conserved end residues are part of each CDR3. D genes are given only for firm matches. Clone size is not always given. Where it is, it says once, few, many or a class for expanded clones.

>TRBJ1-2|TRBV5-1|15|.|TRBD1
TGCGCCAGCAGCACAGACTTGGGACAGATCTATGGCTACACCTTC
CASSTDLGQIYGYTF
>TRBJ2-7|TRBV3-1/TRBV3-2|15|.|.
TGTGCCAGCAGCCCTTCTTCTCAGGGTCTGTACGAGCAGTACTTC
CASSPSSQGLYEQYF
>TRBJ2-5|TRBV25-1|14|once|TRBD2
TGTGCCAGCAGCGAGCGGGGGGCGAGAGAGACCCAGTACTTC
CASSERGARETQYF
>TRBJ2-1|TRBV6-5|15|.|.
TGTGCCAGCGGAAGAATCGGGGGACCAAACAATGAGCAGTTCTTC
CASGRIGGPNNEQFF
>TRBJ2-1|TRBV5-1|14|.|.
TGCGCCAGCAGCTTCGGGATTTCCTACAATGAGCAGTTCTTC
CASSFGISYNEQFF
>TRBJ1-1|TRBV10-3|13|.|.
TGTGCCATCATGCAGGGAAAAAACACTGAAGCTTTCTTT
CAIMQGKNTEAFF
>TRBJ2-1|TRBV6-6|11|.|.
TGTGCCAGCGGGCAATACAATGAGCAGTTCTTC
CASGQYNEQFF
>TRBJ1-5|TRBV2|14|few|.
TGTGCCAGCAGTTCGGACATAATCAATCAGCCCCAGCATTTT
CASSSDIINQPQHF
>TRBJ2-1|TRBV2|12|.|.
TGTGCCAGCACGGGGGTTTCGGATGAGCAGTTCTTC
CASTGVSDEQFF
>TRBJ1-1|TRBV28|11|.|.
TGTGCCAGCGGAGGGACCCCTGAAGCTTTCTTT
CASGGTPEAFF
>TRBJ2-1|TRBV11-3|13|.|.
TGTGCCAGCAGCGAGGACTCGCTGAGGGAGCAGTTCTTC
CASSEDSLREQFF
>TRBJ1-3|TRBV7-9|15|.|.
TGTGCCAGCAGCTCGACAGAAAACTCTGGAAACACCATATATTTT
CASSSTENSGNTIYF
>TRBJ1-2|TRBV27|14|.|TRBD1
TGTGCCAGCAGTTTATCGGACAGGGCTTTTGGCTACACCTTC
CASSLSDRAFGYTF
>TRBJ2-5|TRBV4-1|17|.|TRBD2
TGCGCCAGCAGCCAGTCTCTAGCGGGGGAGAACCAAGAGACCCAGTACTTC
CASSQSLAGENQETQYF
>TRBJ2-2|TRBV5-1|16|once|.
TGCGCCAGCAGCTTGCTCGGACAGCGGGGCACCGGGGAGCTGTTTTTT
CASSLLGQRGTGELFF
>TRBJ2-2|TRBV7-2|17|.|TRBD1
TGTGCCAGCAGCTTAGTGTTGGGGACAGCGATCACCGGGGAGCTGTTTTTT
CASSLVLGTAITGELFF
>TRBJ1-1|TRBV5-1|16|.|TRBD1
TGCGCCAGCAGCTTTTCCGGACAGGGCTTGAACACTGAAGCTTTCTTT
CASSFSGQGLNTEAFF
>TRBJ1-5|TRBV24-1|19|.|.
TGTGCCACCAGTGACCCAAACAGGGTGGGGGATGATAGCAATCAGCCCCAGCATTTT
CATSDPNRVGDDSNQPQHF
>TRBJ2-7|TRBV5-4|14|.|.
TGTGCCAGCAGCTTGGGACTCGAATACTACGAGCAGTACTTC
CASSLGLEYYEQYF
>TRBJ2-5|TRBV19|14|.|TRBD1
TGTGCCAGTAGTGGGGGACAGCCAACGGTGACCCAGTACTTC
CASSGGQPTVTQYF
>TRBJ1-4|TRBV5-1|14|.|.
TGCGCCAGCAGATTGGGCGGTCCGGGGGAAAAACTGTTTTTT
CASRLGGPGEKLFF
>TRBJ1-6|TRBV7-2|15|.|.
TGTGCCAGCAGCTTAGTCCGACAGGATAATTCACCCCTCCACTTT
CASSLVRQDNSPLHF
>TRBJ1-1|TRBV4-1|16|.|.
TGCGCCAGCAGCCAAGACGGCGGGGCCACGAACACTGAAGCTTTCTTT
CASSQDGGATNTEAFF
>TRBJ2-3|TRBV2|15|.|TRBD2
TGTGCCAGCAGTGTCCAGCGGGGGGCTCGAGATACGCAGTATTTT
CASSVQRGARDTQYF
>TRBJ1-2|TRBV24-1|17|.|TRBD1
TGTGCCACCAGTGATTCGGCACCGGGACAGGGGAACTATGGCTACACCTTC
CATSDSAPGQGNYGYTF
>TRBJ1-2|TRBV7-9|12|few|.
TGTGCCAGCAGCTTAGAGCGACATGGCTACACCTTC
CASSLERHGYTF
>TRBJ2-5|TRBV5-8|15|.|TRBD1
TGTGCCAGCAGCGTTGGGACAGGGAGAAAAGAGACCCAGTACTTC
CASSVGTGRKETQYF
>TRBJ2-3|TRBV11-3|15|.|TRBD2
TGTGCCAGCAGCCGAGGTCAGCGGGGGACAGATACGCAGTATTTT
CASSRGQRGTDTQYF
>TRBJ1-2|TRBV21-1|14|.|.
TGTGCCAGCTGCCGGACAGGGAAGGACTATGGCTACACCTTC
CASCRTGKDYGYTF
>TRBJ2-5|TRBV7-3|15|few|TRBD1
TGTGCCAGCAGCCGGGACAGGGTCCCTAGAGAGACCCAGTACTTC
CASSRDRVPRETQYF
>TRBJ1-2|TRBV19|13|.|TRBD1
TGTGCCAGTAGTATCGGAGGGGGCAGAGGCTACACCTTC
CASSIGGGRGYTF
>TRBJ1-4|TRBV19|15|once|.
TGTGCCAGTACTCCCGCGCGGCTTCGGGGGGAAAAACTGTTTTTT
CASTPARLRGEKLFF
>TRBJ1-1|TRBV15|12|.|.
TGTGCCACCAGCCCCCTAGGAACTGAAGCTTTCTTT
CATSPLGTEAFF
>TRBJ2-3|TRBV5-1|12|.|.
TGCGCCAGCGAGGACAGCTCAGATACGCAGTATTTT
CASEDSSDTQYF
>TRBJ2-2|TRBV27|13|few|.
TGTGCCAGCAGGATACACAGCACCGGGGAGCTGTTTTTT
CASRIHSTGELFF
>TRBJ1-2|TRBV6-1|15|.|TRBD1
TGTGCCAGCAGTGAGCCCCGGACAGGGGGCTATGGCTACACCTTC
CASSEPRTGGYGYTF
>TRBJ1-2|TRBV28|16|.|TRBD1
TGTGCCAGCAGGAAAACGACAGGGAAGAAAAGCTATGGCTACACCTTC
CASRKTTGKKSYGYTF
>TRBJ1-1|TRBV12-5|16|.|TRBD1
TGTGCTAGTGGTTTGGACAGGGGGCTCATGGGCACTGAAGCTTTCTTT
CASGLDRGLMGTEAFF
>TRBJ2-7|TRBV9|13|.|.
TGTGCCAGCAGCGGGGGGCCCACCTACGAGCAGTACTTC
CASSGGPTYEQYF
>TRBJ2-3|TRBV24-1|16|.|.
TGTGCCACCAGTGAAGAATCCGGGTTAGTCACAGATACGCAGTATTTT
CATSEESGLVTDTQYF
>TRBJ2-5|TRBV29-1|14|.|TRBD2
TGCAGCGTTGAGTTGGGGGGGGTACAAGAGACCCAGTACTTC
CSVELGGVQETQYF
>TRBJ2-2|TRBV10-1|15|.|.
TGCGCCAGCAGTGATGGGCTCAGGGGCACGGGGGAGCTGTTTTTT
CASSDGLRGTGELFF
>TRBJ2-3|TRBV6-6|13|.|.
TGTGCCAGCGCGGCCCCTAGCACAGATACGCAGTATTTT
CASAAPSTDTQYF
>TRBJ2-1|TRBV11-2|15|.|TRBD2
TGTGCCAGCAGCGGAGGACTAGCGGCCTACAATGAGCAGTTCTTC
CASSGGLAAYNEQFF
>TRBJ2-7|TRBV5-1|15|few|TRBD2
TGCGCCAGCAGCCCGGAACCGGGACTAGCCTACGAGCAGTACTTC
CASSPEPGLAYEQYF
>TRBJ2-2|TRBV9|17|.|.
TGTGCCAGCAGCGTAGTCCCAGGGACCGGGGGCACCGGGGAGCTGTTTTTT
CASSVVPGTGGTGELFF
>TRBJ2-2|TRBV5-5|18|.|TRBD2
TGTGCCAGCAGCTTGGCCTGGCTAGCGGGGGAGAACACCGGGGAGCTGTTTTTT
CASSLAWLAGENTGELFF
>TRBJ2-3|TRBV11-2|15|.|TRBD2
TGTGCCAGCAGCTTATCGCTAGCGGGGGAGGGTACGCAGTATTTT
CASSLSLAGEGTQYF
>TRBJ1-5|TRBV29-1|15|.|TRBD1
TGCAGCGTTTCGGCAGGGGGCGCGGGAGATCAGCCCCAGCATTTT
CSVSAGGAGDQPQHF
>TRBJ1-4|TRBV29-1|12|.|.
TGCAGCGCTATCGCAGGGGATGAAAAACTGTTTTTT
CSAIAGDEKLFF
>TRBJ1-1|TRBV27|13|.|TRBD1
TGTGCCAGCAGCCAGGGGGCGATCACTGAAGCTTTCTTT
CASSQGAITEAFF
>TRBJ2-3|TRBV10-3|14|once|TRBD2
TGTGCCATCAAGGGACTAGGTAGCACAGATACGCAGTATTTT
CAIKGLGSTDTQYF
>TRBJ2-5|TRBV7-8|15|.|.
TGTGCCAGCAGCTTAGGAGGAGGGATACTGGAGACCCAGTACTTC
CASSLGGGILETQYF
>TRBJ1-4|TRBV6-1|14|once|.
TGTGCCAGCAGTGAAGAGGGGACTAATGAAAAACTGTTTTTT
CASSEEGTNEKLFF
>TRBJ2-2|TRBV5-1|18|.|TRBD2
TGCGCCAGCAGCTTGGGGACTAGCGTTTCCGCGAACACCGGGGAGCTGTTTTTT
CASSLGTSVSANTGELFF
>TRBJ1-1|TRBV7-2|15|.|.
TGTGCCAGCAGCCAGACGGCGGCCGGTAGGTCTGAAGCTTTCTTT
CASSQTAAGRSEAFF
>TRBJ1-4|TRBV7-2|15|.|.
TGTGCCAGCAGCTTAGCGGTGGGCTTAGGTGAAAAACTGTTTTTT
CASSLAVGLGEKLFF
>TRBJ2-1|TRBV11-1|14|.|.
TGTGCCAGCAGCCACGGAGAGGAGGGGAATGAGCAGTTCTTC
CASSHGEEGNEQFF
>TRBJ1-5|TRBV19|16|.|TRBD1
TGTGCCAGTAGGGGGACAGGGGGCCGGTTGAATCAGCCCCAGCATTTT
CASRGTGGRLNQPQHF